Each of the 18 T cell receptor beta chains below was sequenced from the same sample in a study of T-cell memory formation after mild COVID-19. TCRdb independently ran MiXCR on the 5' RACE reads; one entry per CDR3 protein. Of approximately 150,000 distinct CDR3 sequences listed, roughly 13% are singletons. The sample comprised PBMCs or a T cell subset sorted from them (not recorded which). The source is a man in his late teens or twenties who had mild COVID-19 (a few samples of this study predate the infection). Cell type and time point are not known.

V is TRBV6-5 and J is TRBJ2-7; TRBD2 agrees at 7 bases. Germline CDR1 and CDR2: MNHEY and SVGAGI. The trim removed 6 bases at V and 2 bases at J, leaving 10 bases unmatched. The length of the CDR3 is 15 residues. The CDR3 loop is CASRPSGTAPYEQYV. DNA for the CDR3: TGTGCCAGCAGGCCCAGCGGGACGGCCCCCTACGAGCAGTACGTC.

The V and J genes are TRBV20-1 and TRBJ1-5; 10 nucleotides agree with TRBD1. The CDR3 runs 13 residues. Trimming at V came to 5 bases and at J to 7 bases, leaving 5 bases not matched to a gene. Germline assignment: CDR1 DFQATT and CDR2 SNEGSKA (reference sequence). CDR3 residues: CSADRGLGQPQHF. DNA for the CDR3: TGCAGTGCTGACAGGGGGCTCGGGCAGCCCCAGCATTTT.

This clonotype has a handful of counts. This rearrangement joins TRBV11-2 to TRBJ2-2; tentative D call: TRBD2 (5 bases). Germline lookup yields CDR1 SGHAT and CDR2 FQNNGV. V lost 0 bases to trimming and J lost 5 bases, with 13 bases between them. CDR3 size: 16 residues. DNA of the CDR3: TGTGCCAGCAGCTTAGAGAGGGTTGGTTTAACCGGGGAGCTGTTTTTT. Its translation: CASSLERVGLTGELFF.

V and J are TRBV5-1 and TRBJ2-7, with D perhaps matching TRBD2 (7 bases). From germline, CDR1 is SGHRS and CDR2 YFSETQ. V lost 2 bases, J lost 5 bases, and 20 bases lay in between. CDR3 length: 16 residues. Here the CDR3 reads CASSFRYREGRNEQYF. The CDR3 bases are TGCGCCAGCAGCTTTCGGTACAGGGAGGGAAGGAACGAGCAGTACTTC.

The chain joins TRBV7-2 to TRBJ1-6; TRBD1 is a possible D gene (5 bases). This CDR3 is 16 amino acids long. The V and J ends lost 6 bases and 7 bases respectively, with 19 bases between them. CDR1 SGHTA and CDR2 FQGNSA come from the germline V gene. CDR3 nucleotide sequence: TGTGCCAGCAGTTCCCCGGGACGAGGACCAAATTCACCCCTCCACTTT. This sequence encodes CASSSPGRGPNSPLHF.

The V and J genes are TRBV20-1 and TRBJ2-5, with a possible D match to TRBD2 (6 bases). The germline V gene encodes CDR1 DFQATT and CDR2 SNEGSKA (reference sequence). Between the trimmed V and J ends, which lost 6 bases and 4 bases, there was a span of 12 bases. The CDR3 has 12 residues. The CDR3 sequence: CSALTSRETQYF. For the CDR3, the DNA is TGCAGTGCACTGACTAGTCGAGAGACCCAGTACTTC.

A few counts support this clonotype. This chain joins TRBV11-1 and TRBJ2-2, with TRBD2 matching 11 bases. Losses at the gene ends were 4 bases for V and 5 bases for J; bases not matched to a gene: 3. Germline CDR1 is SGHAT and CDR2 is FQDESV (reference sequence). The length of the CDR3 is 15 residues. In nucleotides, the CDR3 is TGTGCCAGCAGCTCTAGCGGGGGGCCTACCGGGGAGCTGTTTTTT. Its translation is CASSSSGGPTGELFF.

The V call is TRBV4-1, the J call TRBJ2-5; D ambiguous. V shed 1 base and J shed 2 bases, with 14 bases lying between them. The CDR3 spans 16 residues. Germline V lookup: CDR1 MGHRA, CDR2 YSYEKL. In nucleotides, the CDR3 is TGCGCCAGCAGCCAAGCTCCAAGGGCCTTACAAGAGACCCAGTACTTC. It encodes CASSQAPRALQETQYF.

The V call is TRBV2, the J call TRBJ2-5; D may correspond to TRBD1 or TRBD2 (5 bases each). The germline V gene has CDR1 SNHLY and CDR2 FYNNEI. The CDR3 has 13 amino acids. V was clipped by 9 bases and J by 1 base, with 12 bases between them. The CDR3 nucleotides are TGTGCCAGATCCGAGGGGATCCAAGAGACCCAGTACTTC. Its protein product is CARSEGIQETQYF.

The sample holds a few counts of this clonotype. V and J are TRBV6-6 and TRBJ2-1, with TRBD2 matching over 9 bases. Germline-derived CDR1 and CDR2 are MNHNY and SVGAGI (reference sequence). V lost 6 bases to trimming and J lost 7 bases; unmatched junction nucleotides: 10. The CDR3 runs to 15 residues. CDR3 sequence (DNA): TGTGCCAGCAGCCGGTCTAGCGGGGAACGAAATGAGCAGTTCTTC. Its translation: CASSRSSGERNEQFF.

The V and J genes are TRBV4-3 and TRBJ1-2, with D perhaps matching TRBD1 (5 bases). Germline lookup yields CDR1 LGHNA and CDR2 YSLEER. V was clipped by 1 base and J by 10 bases, with 7 bases between them. CDR3 length: 11 amino acids. CDR3 protein: CASSQGRAYTF. In DNA, the CDR3 is TGCGCCAGCAGCCAAGGCAGGGCCTACACCTTC.

This clonotype was observed a few times. V and J are TRBV6-5 and TRBJ1-1, with D unclear. The CDR3 has 13 residues. Germline CDR1 reads MNHEY; CDR2 reads SVGAGI. Between the trimmed V and J ends, which lost 6 bases and 0 bases, there was a span of 8 bases. In DNA form, the CDR3 reads TGTGCCAGCAGAGAGGACCTGAACACTGAAGCTTTCTTT. Its translation: CASREDLNTEAFF.

This clonotype was detected ten times or more. The rearrangement links TRBV14 to TRBJ1-4, with 11 bases aligning to TRBD1. Trimming took 5 bases from V and 7 from J; bases not matched to a gene: 3. The CDR3 totals 14 residues. Germline CDR1 is SGHDN and CDR2 is FVKESK. The CDR3 nucleotides are TGTGCCAGCAGCGTAGGGACAGGGGGTGAAAAACTGTTTTTT. Translating gives CASSVGTGGEKLFF.

This clonotype was found a few times. The chain joins TRBV12-3 or TRBV12-4 to TRBJ2-1, with 8 nucleotides matching TRBD2. CDR3 size: 13 residues. Germline trimming cut 6 bases from V and 10 bases from J; bases unmatched to any gene: 8. Here the CDR3 DNA reads TGTGCCAGCAGGTCCGGGAGGGTTGGCGAGCAGTTCTTC. This sequence encodes CASRSGRVGEQFF.

The chain employs TRBV11-1 and TRBJ1-2; no clear D. Looked up from germline, CDR1 is SGHAT and CDR2 is FQDESV (reference sequence). Trimming took off 1 base at V and 4 bases at J, with 13 bases between the two ends. The CDR3 has 15 residues. CDR3 sequence (DNA): TGTGCCAGCAGCTTAGACCCCAAGTACACCTATGGCTACACCTTC. Amino acid sequence: CASSLDPKYTYGYTF.

This clonotype was observed a few times. The chain uses TRBV4-3 and TRBJ2-1; 7 bases are a match to TRBD2. Germline-derived CDR1 and CDR2 are LGHNA and YSLEER. Trimming removed 4 bases from V and 2 bases from J; junction bases left unmatched: 11. The CDR3 contains 17 residues. CDR3: CASSPNRAGVTYNEQFF. The CDR3 nucleotides read TGCGCCAGCAGCCCTAACCGGGCGGGGGTGACCTACAATGAGCAGTTCTTC.

There are a few counts of this clonotype. One end of the junction varies from germline; a read error may be responsible. CDR3 sequence (DNA): TGTGCTAGCAGCTTAGGAAGGGGCGCAGATACGCAGTATTTT. Translating it yields CASSLGRGADTQYF. The V gene is TRBV7-7, the J gene TRBJ2-3, with a tentative D call TRBD1 (5 bases). In germline, CDR1 is SSHAT, CDR2 FNYEAQ (reference sequence). The CDR3 totals 14 residues.

This clonotype was observed a handful of times. This chain links TRBV5-1 with TRBJ1-2; no definite D call. Looked up from germline, CDR1 is SGHRS and CDR2 is YFSETQ. This CDR3 contains 13 residues. The V gene lost 0 bases and the J gene lost 4 bases, with 7 bases spanning the gap. CDR3 nucleotide sequence: TGCGCCAGCAGCTTGGGCTGGGGCTATGGCTACACCTTC. Protein: CASSLGWGYGYTF.